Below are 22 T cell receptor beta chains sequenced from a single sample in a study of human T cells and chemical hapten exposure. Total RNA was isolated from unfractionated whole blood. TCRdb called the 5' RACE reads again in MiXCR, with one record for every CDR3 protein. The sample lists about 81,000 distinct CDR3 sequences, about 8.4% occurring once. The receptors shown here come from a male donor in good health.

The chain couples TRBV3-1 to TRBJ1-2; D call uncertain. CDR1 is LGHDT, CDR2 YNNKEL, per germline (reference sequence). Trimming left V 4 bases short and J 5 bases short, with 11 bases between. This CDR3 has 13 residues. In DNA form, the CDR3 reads TGTGCCAGCAGCCTTGGACGGAAGTATGGCTACACCTTC. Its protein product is CASSLGRKYGYTF.

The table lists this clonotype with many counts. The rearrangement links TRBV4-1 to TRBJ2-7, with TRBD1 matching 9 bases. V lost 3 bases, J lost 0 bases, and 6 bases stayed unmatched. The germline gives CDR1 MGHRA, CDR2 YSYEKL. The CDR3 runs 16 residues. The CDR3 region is CASSHPGTGNSYEQYF. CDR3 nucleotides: TGCGCCAGCAGCCACCCGGGGACAGGGAACTCCTACGAGCAGTACTTC.

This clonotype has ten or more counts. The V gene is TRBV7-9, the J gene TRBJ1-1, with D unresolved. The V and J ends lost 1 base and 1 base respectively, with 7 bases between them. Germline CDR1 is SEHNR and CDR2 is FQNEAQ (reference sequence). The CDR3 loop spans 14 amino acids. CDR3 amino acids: CASSLVAENTEAFF. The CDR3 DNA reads TGTGCCAGCAGCTTAGTCGCAGAGAACACTGAAGCTTTCTTT.

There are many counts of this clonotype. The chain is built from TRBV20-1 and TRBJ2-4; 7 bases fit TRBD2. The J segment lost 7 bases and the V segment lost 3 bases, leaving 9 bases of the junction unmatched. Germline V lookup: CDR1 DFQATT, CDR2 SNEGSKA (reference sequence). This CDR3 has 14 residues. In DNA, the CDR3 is TGCAGTGCTAGGCCGGGAGGCGAGGGGAACATTCAGTACTTC. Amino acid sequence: CSARPGGEGNIQYF.

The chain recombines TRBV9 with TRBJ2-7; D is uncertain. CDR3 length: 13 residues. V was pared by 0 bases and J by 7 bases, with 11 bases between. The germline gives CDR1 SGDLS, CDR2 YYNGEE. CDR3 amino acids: CASSVVTGSEQYF. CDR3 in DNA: TGTGCCAGCAGCGTAGTAACGGGTAGTGAGCAGTACTTC.

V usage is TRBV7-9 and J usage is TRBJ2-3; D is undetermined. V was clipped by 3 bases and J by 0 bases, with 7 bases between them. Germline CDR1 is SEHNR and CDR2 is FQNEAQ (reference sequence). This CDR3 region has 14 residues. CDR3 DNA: TGTGCCAGCAGCTTGGAATTGAGCACAGATACGCAGTATTTT. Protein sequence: CASSLELSTDTQYF.

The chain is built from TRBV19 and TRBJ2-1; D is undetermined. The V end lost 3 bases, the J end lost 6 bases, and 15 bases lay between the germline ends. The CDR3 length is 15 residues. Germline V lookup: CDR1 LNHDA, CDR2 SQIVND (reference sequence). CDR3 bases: TGTGCCAGTAGTATCGGGCTAGAATGGGGCAATGAGCAGTTCTTC. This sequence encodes CASSIGLEWGNEQFF.

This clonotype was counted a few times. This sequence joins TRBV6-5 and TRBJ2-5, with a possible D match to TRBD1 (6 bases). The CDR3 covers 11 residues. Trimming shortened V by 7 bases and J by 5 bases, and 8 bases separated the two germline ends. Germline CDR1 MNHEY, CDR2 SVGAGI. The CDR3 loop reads CASKGEETQYF. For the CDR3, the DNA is TGTGCCAGCAAGGGGGAGGAGACCCAGTACTTC.

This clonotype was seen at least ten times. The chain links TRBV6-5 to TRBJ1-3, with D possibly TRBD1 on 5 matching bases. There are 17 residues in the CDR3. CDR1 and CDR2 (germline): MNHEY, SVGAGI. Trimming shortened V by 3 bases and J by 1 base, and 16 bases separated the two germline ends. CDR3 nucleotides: TGTGCCAGCAGTTATACATCAGGGATGGGTTCTGGAAACACCATATATTTT. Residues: CASSYTSGMGSGNTIYF.

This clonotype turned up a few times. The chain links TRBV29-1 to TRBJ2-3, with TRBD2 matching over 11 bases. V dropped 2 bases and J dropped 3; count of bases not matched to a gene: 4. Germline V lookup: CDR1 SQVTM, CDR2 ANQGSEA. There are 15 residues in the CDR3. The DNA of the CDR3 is TGCAGCGTTGAAACCCTAGCGGGAGGAACAGATACGCAGTATTTT. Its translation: CSVETLAGGTDTQYF.

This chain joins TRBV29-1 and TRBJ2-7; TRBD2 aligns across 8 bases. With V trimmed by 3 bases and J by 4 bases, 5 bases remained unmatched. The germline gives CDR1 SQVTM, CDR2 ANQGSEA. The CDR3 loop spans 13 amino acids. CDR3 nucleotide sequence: TGCAGCGTTGAGGAGCGGGAGAGGTACGAGCAGTACTTC. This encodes CSVEERERYEQYF.

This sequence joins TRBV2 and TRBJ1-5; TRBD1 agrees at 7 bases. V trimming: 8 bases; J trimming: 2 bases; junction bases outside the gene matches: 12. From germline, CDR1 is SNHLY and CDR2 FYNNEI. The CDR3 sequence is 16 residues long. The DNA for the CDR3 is TGTGCCAGCTCGACCCAGGGGGGTCGTGGCAATCAGCCCCAGCATTTT. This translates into CASSTQGGRGNQPQHF.

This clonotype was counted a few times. As DNA, the CDR3 is TGTGCCAGCAGTTGGACAGTCCCGTATGGCTACACCTTC. Translated, it gives CASSWTVPYGYTF. The chain has TRBV12-3 or TRBV12-4 and TRBJ1-2, with a tentative D call TRBD1 (6 bases). The CDR3 runs 13 residues. Between the trimmed V and J ends, which lost 4 bases and 5 bases, there was a span of 11 bases.

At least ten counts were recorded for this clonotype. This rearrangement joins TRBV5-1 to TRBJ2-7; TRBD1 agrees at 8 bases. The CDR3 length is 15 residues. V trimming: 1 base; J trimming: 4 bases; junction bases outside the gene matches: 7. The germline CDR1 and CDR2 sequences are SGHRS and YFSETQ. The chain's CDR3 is CASSLLGQVQYEQYF. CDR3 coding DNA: TGCGCCAGCAGCTTGTTGGGACAGGTTCAATACGAGCAGTACTTC.

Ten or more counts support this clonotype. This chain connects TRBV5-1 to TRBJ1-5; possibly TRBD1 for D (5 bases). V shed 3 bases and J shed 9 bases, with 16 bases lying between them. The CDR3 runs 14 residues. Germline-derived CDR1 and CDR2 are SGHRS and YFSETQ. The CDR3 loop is CASSSTVLFSPQHF. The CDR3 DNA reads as TGCGCCAGCAGCTCGACAGTCCTATTTTCGCCCCAGCATTTT.

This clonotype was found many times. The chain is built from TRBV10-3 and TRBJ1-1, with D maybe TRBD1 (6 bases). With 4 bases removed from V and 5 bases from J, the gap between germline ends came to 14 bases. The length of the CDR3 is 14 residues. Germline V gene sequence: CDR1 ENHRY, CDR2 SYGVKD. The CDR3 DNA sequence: TGTGCCATCAGTGCTGACGGAAGGGGGACTGAAGCTTTCTTT. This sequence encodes CAISADGRGTEAFF.

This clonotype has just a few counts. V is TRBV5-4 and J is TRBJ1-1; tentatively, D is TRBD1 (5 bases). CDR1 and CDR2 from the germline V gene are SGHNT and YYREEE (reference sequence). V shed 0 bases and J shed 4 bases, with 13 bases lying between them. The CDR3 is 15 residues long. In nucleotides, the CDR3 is TGTGCCAGCAGCTTGGGGGGGATTCAAGGCACTGAAGCTTTCTTT. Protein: CASSLGGIQGTEAFF.

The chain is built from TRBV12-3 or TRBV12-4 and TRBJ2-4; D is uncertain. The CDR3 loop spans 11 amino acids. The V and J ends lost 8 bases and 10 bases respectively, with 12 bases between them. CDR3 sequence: CASGIRDIQYF. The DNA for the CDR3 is TGTGCCAGCGGGATTAGGGATATTCAGTACTTC.

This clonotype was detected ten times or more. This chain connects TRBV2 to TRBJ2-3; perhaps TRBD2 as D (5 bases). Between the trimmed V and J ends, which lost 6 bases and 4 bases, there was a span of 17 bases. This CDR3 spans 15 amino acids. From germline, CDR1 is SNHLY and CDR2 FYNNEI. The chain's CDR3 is CASRSGPSRADTQYF. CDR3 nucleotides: TGTGCCAGCAGGTCCGGGCCCTCGCGGGCAGATACGCAGTATTTT.

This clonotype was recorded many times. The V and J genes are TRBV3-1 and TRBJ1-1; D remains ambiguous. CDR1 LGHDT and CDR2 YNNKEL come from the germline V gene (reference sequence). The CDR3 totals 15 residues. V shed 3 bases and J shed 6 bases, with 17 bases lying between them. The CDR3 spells CASSHWRGMRAEAFF. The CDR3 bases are TGTGCCAGCAGCCATTGGCGCGGGATGAGGGCTGAAGCTTTCTTT.

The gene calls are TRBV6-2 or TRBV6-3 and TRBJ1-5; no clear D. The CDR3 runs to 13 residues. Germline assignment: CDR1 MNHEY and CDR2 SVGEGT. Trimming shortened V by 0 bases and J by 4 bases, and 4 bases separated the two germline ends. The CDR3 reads CASSYSLNQPQHF. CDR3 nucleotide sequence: TGTGCCAGCAGTTACTCCCTGAATCAGCCCCAGCATTTT.

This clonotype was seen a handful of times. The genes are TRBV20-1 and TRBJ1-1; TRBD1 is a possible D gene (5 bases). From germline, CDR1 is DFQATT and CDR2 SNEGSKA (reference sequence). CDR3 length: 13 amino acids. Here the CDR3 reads CRVVRGSEDEAFF. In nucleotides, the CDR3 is TGCAGGGTCGTTAGGGGCTCTGAGGACGAAGCTTTCTTT.